These 27 T cell receptor beta chains originate from one sample sequenced in a study of blood T cell repertoires in COVID-19. Libraries were prepared by immunoSEQ multiplex PCR; TCRdb keeps only in-frame clonotypes and omits some of them. The data contain approximately 170,000 clones, about 86% of them singletons. Material: PBMCs or T cells enriched from blood (not recorded which). The receptors here all came from a woman between 50 and 59 years old in a cohort exposed to, infected with or recovered from COVID-19 (not recorded which).

This chain uses TRBV6-4 with TRBJ1-5, with D possibly TRBD1 on 6 matching bases. CDR1 and CDR2 (germline): MRHNA, SNTAGT. CDR3 length: 11 amino acids. V was trimmed by 5 bases and J by 11 bases, leaving 10 bases between them. CDR3 bases: TGTGCCAGCAGTCCTCGACAGGCCCAGCATTTT. This sequence encodes CASSPRQAQHF.

The gene calls are TRBV4-2 and TRBJ2-7; D gene uncertain. The CDR3 consists of 13 residues. Germline V gene data show CDR1 as LGHNA and CDR2 as YNFKEQ. The V end lost 1 base, the J end lost 4 bases, and 8 bases lay between the germline ends. In DNA form, the CDR3 reads TGTGCCAGCAGCCAAGGTCGAGAATACGAGCAGTACTTC. Its translation: CASSQGREYEQYF.

This rearrangement joins TRBV29-1 to TRBJ1-4; D ambiguous. Trimming stripped 4 bases from V and 7 bases from J, with 13 bases between. This CDR3 contains 13 residues. Germline CDR1 and CDR2: SQVTM and ANQGSEA. The CDR3: CSVASSGSEKLFF. CDR3 sequence (DNA): TGCAGCGTTGCGTCCTCGGGTTCTGAAAAACTGTTTTTT.

V and J are TRBV6-5 and TRBJ2-1, with D possibly matching TRBD1 (5 bases). CDR1 MNHEY and CDR2 SVGAGI come from the germline V gene. CDR3 length: 13 residues. V dropped 6 bases and J dropped 8 bases, with 14 bases sitting between them. CDR3: CASRRLDSHEQFF. The CDR3 DNA reads as TGTGCCAGCAGGCGACTTGACAGCCATGAGCAGTTCTTC.

V is TRBV5-5 and J is TRBJ2-3; the match to TRBD1 covers 11 bases. Germline V lookup: CDR1 SGHKS, CDR2 YYEKEE (reference sequence). V lost 5 bases and J lost 3; bases outside the gene matches: 8. This CDR3 region has 16 residues. The CDR3 sequence: CASSPGQGAFTDTQYF. CDR3 sequence (DNA): TGTGCCAGCAGTCCAGGACAGGGGGCCTTTACAGATACGCAGTATTTT.

The table lists this clone with many counts. Other DNA sequences from this sample encode an identical CDR3 as well. This rearrangement joins TRBV3-1 (or the pseudogene TRBV3-2) to TRBJ2-2; D gene uncertain. Per germline, CDR1 LGHDT and CDR2 YNNKEL (reference sequence). The CDR3 sequence is 13 residues long. With 2 bases removed from V and 2 bases from J, the gap between germline ends came to 3 bases. The CDR3: CASSQLNTGELFF. For the CDR3, the DNA is TGTGCCAGCAGCCAATTAAACACCGGGGAGCTGTTTTTT.

The V and J genes are TRBV6-5 and TRBJ2-5; D unclear. Trimming removed 6 bases from V and 2 bases from J, with 13 bases in between. This CDR3 comprises 14 residues. Germline V gene sequence: CDR1 MNHEY, CDR2 SVGAGI. This CDR3 is CASSTAYRQETQYF. The CDR3, as DNA: TGTGCCAGCAGCACAGCTTATAGGCAAGAGACCCAGTACTTC.

J is TRBJ2-1 and V is TRBV6-7; TRBD2 agrees at 11 bases. TRBV6-7 is sorted into the ORF group, with uncertain function. The CDR3 totals 19 residues. The junction had 13 bases not matched to a gene; V was cut back by 6 bases and J by 0 bases. The chain's CDR3 is CASSGLAGHSASSYNEQFF. Written as DNA, the CDR3 is TGTGCCAGCAGCGGACTAGCGGGCCACTCTGCGAGCTCCTACAATGAGCAGTTCTTC.

The rearrangement uses TRBV7-2 and TRBJ1-2; 10 bases map to TRBD1. CDR3 length: 14 amino acids. The V and J ends lost 2 bases and 7 bases, in that order; junction bases with no gene match: 4. CDR1 is SGHTA, CDR2 FQGNSA, per germline. The CDR3 DNA follows: TGTGCCAGCAGCTTACGACAGGGGGCCGGTGGCTACACCTTC. Translation gives CASSLRQGAGGYTF.

V and J are TRBV29-1 and TRBJ1-1; maybe TRBD1 (6 bases). The CDR3 is made up of 13 amino acids. The V gene lost 7 bases and the J gene lost 0 bases, with 12 bases spanning the gap. CDR1 is SQVTM, CDR2 ANQGSEA, per germline. The CDR3 DNA is TGCAGCGCCACAGGGTCTATGAACACTGAAGCTTTCTTT. This translates into CSATGSMNTEAFF.

The chain links TRBV28 to TRBJ2-7; D uncertain. The germline V and J ends were trimmed by 10 bases and 0 bases, with 10 bases remaining between them. The CDR3 is 12 residues long. CDR1 is MDHEN, CDR2 SYDVKM, per germline. CDR3 bases: TGTGCCACCACTACGAGCTCCTACGAGCAGTACTTC. Amino acids: CATTTSSYEQYF.

The chain combines TRBV7-9 with TRBJ2-3; 7 nucleotides align to TRBD2. The CDR3 spans 15 residues. The germline gives CDR1 SEHNR, CDR2 FQNEAQ (reference sequence). V was pared by 11 bases and J by 0 bases, with 11 bases of the junction left unmatched. The CDR3 sequence is CAGGGQTTSTDTQYF. CDR3 DNA sequence: TGTGCCGGGGGAGGGCAAACTACTAGCACAGATACGCAGTATTTT.

As DNA, the CDR3 is TGTGCCAGCAGTGCCTGGACCGGGACAGGGTTAGAAGCGAATGAGCAGTTCTTC. Translated: CASSAWTGTGLEANEQFF. This chain links TRBV27 with TRBJ2-1, with 9 bases aligning to TRBD1. Germline CDR1 and CDR2: MNHEY and SMNVEV (reference sequence). The CDR3 loop spans 18 amino acids. Trimming cost V 5 bases and J 7 bases; bases outside gene matches: 18.

This rearrangement joins TRBV7-3 to TRBJ1-2, with a tentative D call TRBD1 (5 bases). V was trimmed by 1 base and J by 8 bases, leaving 11 bases between them. The CDR3 is 13 amino acids. Germline values: CDR1 SGHTA, CDR2 FQGTGA. CDR3 nucleotide sequence: TGTGCCAGCAGCTTAAATCCAGGGCGGGGCTACACCTTC. Amino acids: CASSLNPGRGYTF.

Here the CDR3 reads CASTNRFGANYGYTF. The CDR3 region has the DNA TGTGCCAGCACTAATAGGTTTGGAGCTAACTATGGCTACACCTTC. The rearrangement uses TRBV6-5 and TRBJ1-2; D is undetermined. V was trimmed by 7 bases and J by 0 bases, leaving 15 bases between them. CDR1 and CDR2 from the germline V gene are MNHEY and SVGAGI. The CDR3 contains 15 residues.

This clone appeared a few times. The rearrangement uses TRBV11-2 and TRBJ1-5, with D perhaps TRBD1 (6 bases). The V end lost 1 base, the J end lost 6 bases, and 7 bases lay between the germline ends. From germline, CDR1 is SGHAT and CDR2 FQNNGV. This CDR3 is 13 amino acids long. For the CDR3, the DNA is TGTGCCAGCAGCTTAGGGGGGCGTCAGCCCCAGCATTTT. Translating it yields CASSLGGRQPQHF.

J is TRBJ1-2 and V is TRBV27, with 9 nucleotides matching TRBD1. CDR1 MNHEY and CDR2 SMNVEV come from the germline V gene (reference sequence). This CDR3 region has 16 residues. Trimming took 6 bases from V and 3 from J; bases not matched to a gene: 11. The chain's CDR3 is CASRGTGSLWDYGYTF. Written as DNA, the CDR3 is TGTGCCAGCAGAGGGACAGGGTCGTTATGGGACTATGGCTACACCTTC.

J is TRBJ2-7 and V is TRBV10-3, with D possibly TRBD1 on 6 matching bases. The length of the CDR3 is 15 residues. V dropped 3 bases and J dropped 4 bases, with 16 bases sitting between them. The germline CDR1 and CDR2 sequences are ENHRY and SYGVKD. The CDR3 loop reads CAISDDTTGKYEQYF. CDR3 nucleotide sequence: TGTGCCATCAGTGACGACACGACAGGAAAGTACGAGCAGTACTTC.

V is TRBV4-2 and J is TRBJ2-3, with TRBD2 matching over 11 bases. The CDR3 is 20 amino acids. Germline V gene lookup returns CDR1 LGHNA and CDR2 YNFKEQ. The trim removed 4 bases at V and 2 bases at J, leaving 17 bases unmatched. The CDR3, as DNA: TGTGCCAGCAGCCCCCTAGGGGCTAGCGGGGGGACAAAAAACACAGATACGCAGTATTTT. The encoded protein is CASSPLGASGGTKNTDTQYF.

In its sample, this clone was seen once. The chain links TRBV5-1 to TRBJ1-2; 8 bases match TRBD1. This CDR3 region has 16 residues. The ends lost 3 bases at V and 6 bases at J; junction bases unmatched: 13. Germline V gene sequence: CDR1 SGHRS, CDR2 YFSETQ. CDR3 region: CASSSGDRRERNGYTF. Written as DNA, the CDR3 is TGCGCCAGCAGCTCTGGGGACAGGAGGGAAAGAAATGGCTACACCTTC.

Notes on this clone: Other DNA sequences within the sample encode an identical CDR3. The chain combines TRBV29-1 with TRBJ2-7; D is unclear. V was clipped by 1 base and J by 4 bases, with 5 bases between them. Per the germline V gene, CDR1 is SQVTM and CDR2 is ANQGSEA. This CDR3 is built from 11 residues. CDR3 residues: CSVEVSYEQYF. The CDR3 bases are TGCAGCGTTGAAGTATCTTACGAGCAGTACTTC.

This clone was seen more than once but under ten times. This sequence joins TRBV2 and TRBJ2-1; D is unclear. The CDR3 consists of 14 residues. The ends were cut back, 8 bases at V and 7 bases at J, with 18 bases in the middle. Germline CDR1 is SNHLY and CDR2 is FYNNEI. The CDR3 is CASELLSSVNEQFF. CDR3 nucleotide sequence: TGTGCCAGCGAACTCCTTTCTTCGGTTAATGAGCAGTTCTTC.

This clone was counted once. CDR3 sequence (DNA): TGCGCCAGCAGCTGGGCCCCTCCGGGACTTAGCACAGATACGCAGTATTTT. This gives the protein CASSWAPPGLSTDTQYF. The chain uses TRBV5-1 and TRBJ2-3; maybe TRBD2 (6 bases). The CDR3 length is 17 residues. Per germline, CDR1 SGHRS and CDR2 YFSETQ. V was pared by 3 bases and J by 0 bases, with 17 bases between.

In its sample, this clone was seen once. The rearrangement joins TRBV9 to TRBJ1-2; unclear D gene. Trimming removed 4 bases from V and 3 bases from J, with 7 bases in between. The CDR3 runs to 12 residues. CDR1 SGDLS and CDR2 YYNGEE come from the germline V gene. CDR3 residues: CASSSRDYGYTF. CDR3 in DNA: TGTGCCAGCAGCTCCCGGGACTATGGCTACACCTTC.

The J gene is TRBJ1-3, the V gene TRBV13; 8 bases align to TRBD1. V gave up 4 bases and J gave up 2 bases; unmatched junction bases: 7. The CDR3 sequence is 16 residues long. Germline CDR1 and CDR2: PRHDT and FYEKMQ (reference sequence). The CDR3 nucleotides are TGTGCCAGCAGCTCGTATAGACAGGGGACTGGAAACACCATATATTTT. Translation gives CASSSYRQGTGNTIYF.

The chain links TRBV2 to TRBJ1-2; D remains unclear. In germline, CDR1 is SNHLY, CDR2 FYNNEI. The CDR3 has 13 residues. With 7 bases removed from V and 5 bases from J, the gap between germline ends came to 14 bases. CDR3 residues: CASNRRSQYGYTF. CDR3 coding DNA: TGTGCCAGCAATAGGAGGAGCCAATATGGCTACACCTTC.

The V call is TRBV11-2, the J call TRBJ1-6, with a possible D match to TRBD1 (5 bases). Germline V lookup: CDR1 SGHAT, CDR2 FQNNGV. The CDR3 consists of 14 residues. Trimming shortened V by 6 bases and J by 10 bases, and 16 bases separated the two germline ends. The chain's CDR3 is CASSQGEGRSPLHF. CDR3 DNA sequence: TGTGCCAGCAGTCAAGGGGAGGGTCGCTCACCCCTCCACTTT. Filled out from reference TRBV11-2 and TRBJ1-6, the complete variable domain reads EAGVAQSPRYKIIEKRQSVAFWCNPISGHATLYWYQQILGQGPKLLIQFQNNGVVDDSQLPKDRFSAERLKGVDSTLKIQPAKLEDSAVYLCASSQGEGRSPLHFGNGTRLTVT.